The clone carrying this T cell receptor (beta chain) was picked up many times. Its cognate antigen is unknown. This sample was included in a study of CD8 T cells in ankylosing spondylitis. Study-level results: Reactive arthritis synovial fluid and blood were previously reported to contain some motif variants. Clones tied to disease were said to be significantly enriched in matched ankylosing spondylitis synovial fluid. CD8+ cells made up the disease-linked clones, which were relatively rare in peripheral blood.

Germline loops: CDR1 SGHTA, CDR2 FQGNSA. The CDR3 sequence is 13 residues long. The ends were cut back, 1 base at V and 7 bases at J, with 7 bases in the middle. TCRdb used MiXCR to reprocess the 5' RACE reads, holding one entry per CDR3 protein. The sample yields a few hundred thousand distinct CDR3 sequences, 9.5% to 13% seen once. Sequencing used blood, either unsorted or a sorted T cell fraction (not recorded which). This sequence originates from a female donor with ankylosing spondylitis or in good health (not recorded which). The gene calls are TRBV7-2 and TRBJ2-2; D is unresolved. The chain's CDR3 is CASSLGTGGELFF. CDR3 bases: TGTGCCAGCAGCTTAGGAACTGGCGGGGAGCTGTTTTTT.